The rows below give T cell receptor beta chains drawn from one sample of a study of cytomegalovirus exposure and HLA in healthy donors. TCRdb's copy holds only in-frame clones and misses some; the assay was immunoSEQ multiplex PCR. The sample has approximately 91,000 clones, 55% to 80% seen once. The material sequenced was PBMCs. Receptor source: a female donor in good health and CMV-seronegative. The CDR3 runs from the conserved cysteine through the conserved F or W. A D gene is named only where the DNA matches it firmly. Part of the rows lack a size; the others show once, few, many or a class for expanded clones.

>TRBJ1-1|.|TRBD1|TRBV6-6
CASSHDRVDTEAFF
TGTGCCAGCAGTCACGACAGGGTGGACACTGAAGCTTTCTTT
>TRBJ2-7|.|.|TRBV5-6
CASSPSTGMSSYEQYF
TGTGCCAGCAGCCCTTCGACAGGAATGAGCTCCTACGAGCAGTACTTC
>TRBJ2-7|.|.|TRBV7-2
CASSFGFGGYEQYF
TGTGCCAGCAGCTTCGGTTTCGGGGGCTACGAGCAGTACTTC
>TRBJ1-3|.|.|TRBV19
CASSVVGGPSGNTIYF
TGTGCCAGTAGTGTCGTTGGCGGTCCCTCTGGAAACACCATATATTTT
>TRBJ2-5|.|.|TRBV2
CASSRTPGVQETQYF
TGTGCCAGCAGCCGGACTCCTGGGGTGCAAGAGACCCAGTACTTC
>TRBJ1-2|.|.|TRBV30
CAWSTDRPYGYTF
TGTGCCTGGTCAACTGACAGACCGTATGGCTACACCTTC
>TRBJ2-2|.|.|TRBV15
CATSRDTEASGELFF
TGTGCCACCAGCAGAGATACGGAGGCTTCTGGGGAGCTGTTTTTT
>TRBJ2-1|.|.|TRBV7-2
CASSLANTGNEQFF
TGTGCCAGCAGCTTAGCAAACACAGGGAATGAGCAGTTCTTC
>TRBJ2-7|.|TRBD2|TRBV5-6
CASSRLAGGTYEQYF
TGTGCCAGCAGTCGACTAGCGGGAGGAACCTACGAGCAGTACTTC
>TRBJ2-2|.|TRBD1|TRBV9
CASSVGTANAGELFF
TGTGCCAGCAGCGTGGGGACAGCCAACGCCGGGGAGCTGTTTTTT
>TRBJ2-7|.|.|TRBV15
CATSSSGSYEQYF
TGTGCCACCAGCAGTTCCGGGAGCTACGAGCAGTACTTC
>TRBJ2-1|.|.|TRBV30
CAWTRGDSGRNEQFF
TGTGCCTGGACCCGAGGTGATAGCGGACGCAATGAGCAGTTCTTC
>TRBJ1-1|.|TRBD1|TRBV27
CASSPGTDIEAFF
TGTGCCAGCTCCCCCGGGACAGATATTGAAGCTTTCTTT
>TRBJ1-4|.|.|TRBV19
CASSQGEKLFF
TGTGCCAGTAGTCAGGGCGAAAAACTGTTTTTT
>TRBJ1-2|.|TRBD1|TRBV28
CASSSGQGRNGYTF
TGTGCCAGCAGTTCAGGACAGGGGAGGAATGGCTACACCTTC
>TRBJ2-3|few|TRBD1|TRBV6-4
CASSGGGGTDTQYF
TGTGCCAGCAGTGGAGGGGGCGGCACAGATACGCAGTATTTT
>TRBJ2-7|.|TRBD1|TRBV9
CASSVTGGRQYF
TGTGCCAGCAGCGTAACAGGGGGAAGACAGTACTTC
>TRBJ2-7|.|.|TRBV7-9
CSSSLAPFYEQYF
TGTTCCAGCAGCTTAGCTCCTTTCTACGAGCAGTACTTC
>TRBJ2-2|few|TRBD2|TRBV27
CASRQFLGLAGGRNTGELFF
TGTGCCAGCAGACAGTTTTTGGGACTAGCGGGGGGACGGAACACCGGGGAGCTGTTTTTT
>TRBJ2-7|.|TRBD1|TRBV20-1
CSAYRGNEQYF
TGCAGTGCTTACAGGGGGAACGAGCAGTACTTC
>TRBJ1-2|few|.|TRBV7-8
CASSARQFTNYGYTF
TGTGCCAGCAGCGCCAGACAGTTTACTAACTATGGCTACACCTTC
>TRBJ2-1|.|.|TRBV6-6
CASSLAGISSYNEQFF
TGTGCCAGCAGTCTCGCGGGAATCAGCTCCTACAATGAGCAGTTCTTC
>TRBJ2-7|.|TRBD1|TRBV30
CAWSVNGAQGHEQYF
TGTGCCTGGAGTGTGAATGGGGCACAGGGGCACGAGCAGTACTTC
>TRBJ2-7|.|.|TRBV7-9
CASSFQAAFSYEQYF
TGTGCCAGCAGCTTTCAAGCGGCCTTCTCCTACGAGCAGTACTTC
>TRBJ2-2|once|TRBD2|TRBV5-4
CASSLAPGLVTGELFF
TGTGCCAGCAGCTTGGCGCCGGGACTAGTCACCGGGGAGCTGTTTTTT
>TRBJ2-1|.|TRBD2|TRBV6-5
CASSYGTSSYNEQFF
TGTGCCAGCAGTTATGGGACTAGCTCCTACAATGAGCAGTTCTTC
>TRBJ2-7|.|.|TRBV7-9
CASSLGTVDEQYF
TGTGCCAGCAGCTTAGGTACAGTTGACGAGCAGTACTTC
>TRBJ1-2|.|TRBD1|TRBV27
CASSEGGQNYGYTF
TGTGCCAGCAGTGAGGGGGGACAGAACTATGGCTACACCTTC
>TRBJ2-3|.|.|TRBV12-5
CASGSALTGATDTQYF
TGTGCTAGTGGTTCTGCCCTGACGGGTGCCACAGATACGCAGTATTTT
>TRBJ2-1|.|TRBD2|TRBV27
CASSYRTSGSYEQFF
TGTGCCAGCAGTTATCGGACTAGCGGGAGCTATGAGCAGTTCTTC
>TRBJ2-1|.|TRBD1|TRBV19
CASQQGALNEQFF
TGTGCCAGTCAACAGGGGGCTCTAAATGAGCAGTTCTTC
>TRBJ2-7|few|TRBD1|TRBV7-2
CASSRPGQGFYEQYF
TGTGCCAGCAGCCGACCGGGACAGGGGTTCTACGAGCAGTACTTC
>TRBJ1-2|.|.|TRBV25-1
CASSEAGGADGYTF
TGTGCCAGCAGTGAAGCGGGGGGGGCGGATGGCTACACCTTC
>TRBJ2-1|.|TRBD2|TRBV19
CASISTSGIVYNEQFF
TGTGCCAGTATTTCCACTAGCGGGATTGTATACAATGAGCAGTTCTTC
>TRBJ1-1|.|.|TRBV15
CATSRGVNTEAFF
TGTGCCACCAGCAGAGGAGTGAACACTGAAGCTTTCTTT
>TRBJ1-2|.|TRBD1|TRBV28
CASSLYTGGSPGYTF
TGTGCCAGCAGTTTATACACAGGGGGATCCCCCGGCTACACCTTC
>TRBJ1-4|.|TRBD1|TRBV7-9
CASSFLGTGIATNEKLFF
TGTGCCAGCAGCTTTTTGGGGACAGGGATCGCAACTAATGAAAAACTGTTTTTT
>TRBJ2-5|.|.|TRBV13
CASSKGGGWETQYF
TGTGCCAGCAGCAAAGGGGGGGGGTGGGAGACCCAGTACTTC
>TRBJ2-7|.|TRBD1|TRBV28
CASRDRGLTYEQYF
TGTGCCAGCCGCGACAGGGGGCTGACCTACGAGCAGTACTTC
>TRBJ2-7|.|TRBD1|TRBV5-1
CASSFDRGTYEQYF
TGCGCCAGCAGTTTCGACAGGGGTACCTACGAGCAGTACTTC
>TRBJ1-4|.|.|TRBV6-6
CAAGGTNEKLFF
TGTGCCGCCGGGGGAACTAATGAAAAACTGTTTTTT
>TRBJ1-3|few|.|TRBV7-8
CASSPFSSSGNTIYF
TGTGCCAGCAGCCCCTTTTCCTCCTCTGGAAACACCATATATTTT
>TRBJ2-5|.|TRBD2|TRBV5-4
CASSFSGGQETQYF
TGTGCCAGCAGCTTTTCGGGGGGCCAAGAGACCCAGTACTTC
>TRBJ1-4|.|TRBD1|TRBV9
CASSVGGTGIEKLFF
TGTGCCAGCAGCGTAGGTGGGACAGGGATTGAAAAACTGTTTTTT
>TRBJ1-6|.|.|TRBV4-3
CASSQAQDYNSPLHF
TGCGCCAGCAGCCAAGCACAGGACTATAATTCACCCCTCCACTTT
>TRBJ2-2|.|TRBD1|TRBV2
CASSAPGQYTGELFF
TGTGCCAGCAGTGCCCCGGGACAGTACACCGGGGAGCTGTTTTTT
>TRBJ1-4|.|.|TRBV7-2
CASSEVSGREKLFF
TGTGCCAGCTCGGAGGTTTCCGGGAGGGAAAAACTGTTTTTT
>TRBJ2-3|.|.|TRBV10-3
CAISDSSTDTQYF
TGTGCCATCAGTGACTCCTCCACAGATACGCAGTATTTT
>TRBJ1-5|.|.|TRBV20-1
CSAPLNGPQHF
TGCAGTGCCCCCCTAAATGGGCCCCAGCATTTT
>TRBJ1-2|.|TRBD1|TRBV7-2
CASSNGQGHYGYTF
TGTGCCAGCAGCAACGGACAGGGCCACTATGGCTACACCTTC
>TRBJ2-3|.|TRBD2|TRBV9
CASSQHSGGAGDTQYF
TGTGCCAGCAGCCAACATAGCGGGGGGGCAGGCGATACGCAGTATTTT
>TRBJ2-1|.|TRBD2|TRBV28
CASSSRLAGGRYEQFF
TGTGCCAGCAGTTCCCGACTAGCGGGAGGAAGGTATGAGCAGTTCTTC
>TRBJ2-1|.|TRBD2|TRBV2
CASSALGLVNNEQFF
TGTGCCAGCAGTGCATTGGGACTAGTAAACAATGAGCAGTTCTTC
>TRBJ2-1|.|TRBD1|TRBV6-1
CAGTDRGRDNEQFF
TGTGCCGGTACGGACAGGGGAAGGGACAATGAGCAGTTCTTC
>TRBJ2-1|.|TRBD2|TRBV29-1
CSVEGGTYNEQFF
TGCAGCGTTGAGGGGGGGACCTACAATGAGCAGTTCTTC